This paragraph reports one T cell receptor beta chain. Its antigen is unidentified. The data were taken from a study of cytomegalovirus exposure and HLA in healthy donors. Whole-study results and caveats: On later analysis, the bulk of CMV-associated TCR beta chains appeared to be HLA-restricted.

The V gene's germline CDR1 is SGHRS and CDR2 YFSETQ. With V trimmed by 0 bases and J by 7 bases, 7 bases remained unmatched. This CDR3 contains 16 residues. The PCR was carried out with 60 Vbeta primers and 13 Jbeta primers. Sequencing was performed with immunoSEQ multiplex PCR; in TCRdb, only in-frame clones are kept and a portion is missing. The table lists more than 100,000 clones, 70% to 85% of them singletons, with around 3.9% in the top ten. Sequencing input: PBMCs. The receptor was derived from a human donor in good health. This rearrangement joins TRBV5-1 to TRBJ2-1, with 10 bases aligning to TRBD2. The CDR3 DNA reads TGCGCCAGCAGCTTGGTCTGGACTAGCGGCCGAAATGAGCAGTTCTTC. This encodes CASSLVWTSGRNEQFF.